The 10 T cell receptor beta chains below all came from one sample that was sequenced in a study of quantifying T cell responses using KT2 cells. Study in general: Reverse transcription used primers in the TCR alpha and beta constant regions.

Each cDNA got a UMI-containing oligo ligated at its 3' end. The first PCR ran three to four cycles with an equimolar RC1.1 and RC1.2 beta primer mix. TCRdb reanalysed the UMI-ligation and nested PCR reads using MiXCR and keeps one entry per CDR3 protein. This repertoire shows around 50,000 distinct CDR3 sequences, 11% found once; its top ten account for less than 11%. The sequencing sample was made of PBMCs spiked with cells of the T cell clone KT2. These receptors were collected from a human donor.

This clonotype appeared many times. The gene calls are TRBV9 and TRBJ2-1, with TRBD2 as a possible D gene (6 bases). Per germline, CDR1 SGDLS and CDR2 YYNGEE. The CDR3 totals 15 residues. V dropped 2 bases and J dropped 2 bases, with 11 bases sitting between them. The CDR3: CASSVTGATYNEQFF. The CDR3 DNA follows: TGTGCCAGCAGCGTGACGGGAGCCACCTACAATGAGCAGTTCTTC. Supplemented by reference TRBV9 and TRBJ2-1, the full variable domain reads DSGVTQTPKHLITATGQRVTLRCSPRSGDLSVYWYQQSLDQGLQFLIQYYNGEERAKGNILERFSAQQFPDLHSELNLSSLELGDSALYFCASSVTGATYNEQFFGPGTRLTVL.

J is TRBJ2-3 and V is TRBV7-2; D is possibly TRBD2 (5 bases). The germline CDR1 and CDR2 sequences are SGHTA and FQGNSA. V lost 3 bases and J lost 3, with 16 bases in between. This CDR3 has 16 amino acids. CDR3 DNA: TGTGCCAGCAGCTTTGGTTCCGCGAGGGCAACAGATACGCAGTATTTT. Translation gives CASSFGSARATDTQYF.

This chain uses TRBV25-1 with TRBJ2-5, with TRBD1 as a possible D gene (5 bases). Trimming stripped 3 bases from V and 1 base from J, with 9 bases between. The germline gives CDR1 MGHDK, CDR2 SYGVNS. The CDR3 totals 14 residues. This CDR3 is CASSEAGPQETQYF. The CDR3 coding sequence is TGTGCCAGCAGTGAGGCAGGGCCCCAAGAGACCCAGTACTTC.

This clonotype was recorded at least ten times. CDR3 region: CASSLVTSGTDTQYF. DNA for the CDR3: TGTGCCAGCAGCTTGGTGACTAGCGGCACAGATACGCAGTATTTT. This chain joins TRBV7-6 and TRBJ2-3, with TRBD2 matching over 8 bases. Germline CDR1 reads SGHVS; CDR2 reads FNYEAQ. V lost 3 bases to trimming and J lost 1 base; unmatched junction nucleotides: 3. The CDR3 extends over 15 amino acids. The variable domain in full, completed from reference TRBV7-6 and TRBJ2-3, reads GAGVSQSPRYKVTKRGQDVALRCDPISGHVSLYWYRQALGQGPEFLTYFNYEAQQDKSGLPNDRFSAERPEGSISTLTIQRTEQRDSAMYRCASSLVTSGTDTQYFGPGTRLTVL.

The chain couples TRBV20-1 to TRBJ1-4; D may be TRBD1 (5 bases). The germline V and J ends were trimmed by 5 bases and 8 bases, with 15 bases remaining between them. Germline assignment: CDR1 DFQATT and CDR2 SNEGSKA (reference sequence). CDR3 length equals 13 residues. The CDR3 protein is CSASQGLGEKLFF. In DNA form, the CDR3 reads TGCAGTGCTTCCCAGGGATTGGGCGAAAAACTGTTTTTT.

V gene TRBV5-1 combines with J gene TRBJ2-1, with 15 bases lining up with TRBD2. The CDR3 is 14 residues long. The trim removed 4 bases at V and 13 bases at J, leaving 6 bases unmatched. Looked up from germline, CDR1 is SGHRS and CDR2 is YFSETQ. CDR3 in DNA: TGCGCCAGCAGCCCGGGACTAGCGGGGGGCTCCCAGTTCTTC. Amino acids: CASSPGLAGGSQFF.

The sample holds a few counts of this clonotype. V usage is TRBV27 and J usage is TRBJ1-6, with D possibly matching TRBD1 (6 bases). The CDR3 loop spans 15 amino acids. From germline, CDR1 is MNHEY and CDR2 SMNVEV (reference sequence). V shed 2 bases and J shed 5 bases, with 10 bases lying between them. CDR3 sequence reads: CASSLRQENNSPLHF. CDR3 in DNA: TGTGCCAGCAGTTTACGACAGGAAAATAATTCACCCCTCCACTTT.

This clonotype has only a few counts. The chain recombines TRBV4-2 with TRBJ2-5; 8 nucleotides match TRBD1. The CDR3 length is 16 residues. From germline, CDR1 is LGHNA and CDR2 YNFKEQ. Trimming at V came to 6 bases and at J to 4 bases, leaving 13 bases not matched to a gene. The CDR3 loop reads CASRHLGQGERETQYF. The CDR3 nucleotides are TGTGCCAGCAGACACCTTGGACAGGGTGAGAGAGAGACCCAGTACTTC.

In its sample, this clonotype was seen a few times. J is TRBJ1-1 and V is TRBV6-2 or TRBV6-3; D gene uncertain. The V end lost 4 bases, the J end lost 1 base, and 16 bases lay between the germline ends. The CDR3 is 16 amino acids. Germline V gene sequence: CDR1 MNHEY, CDR2 SVGEGT. The chain's CDR3 is CASSSTIGVSNTEAFF. The CDR3 DNA follows: TGTGCCAGCAGTTCTACAATCGGGGTGTCGAACACTGAAGCTTTCTTT.

In its sample, this clonotype was seen many times. This chain uses TRBV15 with TRBJ2-3; possible D gene TRBD1, 5 bases. Germline values: CDR1 LNHNV, CDR2 YYDKDF (reference sequence). This CDR3 spans 16 amino acids. V lost 1 base, J lost 1 base, and 12 bases lay in between. Here the CDR3 DNA reads TGTGCCACCAGCAGAGCCCGGGTAGGGGGCACAGATACGCAGTATTTT. It translates to CATSRARVGGTDTQYF.